Presented here are 24 T cell receptor beta chains from one specimen sequenced in a study of Ad26.COV2.S vaccination and SARS-CoV-2 variants. Clones were read by immunoSEQ multiplex PCR, and TCRdb kept only the in-frame ones, dropping some. The table has under 150,000 clones, 86% seen once. Material: peripheral blood, obtained after recovery from COVID-19. The receptors shown here come from a human donor who had recovered from COVID-19.

V is TRBV15 and J is TRBJ2-1, with 7 positions matching TRBD1. This CDR3 spans 12 amino acids. Germline CDR1 reads LNHNV; CDR2 reads YYDKDF (reference sequence). Trimming took 1 base from V and 12 from J; bases not matched to a gene: 3. Here the CDR3 reads CATSRARQGQFF. The CDR3 DNA sequence: TGTGCCACCAGCAGAGCAAGACAGGGGCAGTTCTTC.

This clone was seen a handful of times. This chain connects TRBV3-1 (or the pseudogene TRBV3-2) to TRBJ1-6; D is ambiguous. CDR1 and CDR2 from the germline V gene are LGHDT and YNNKEL (reference sequence). Between the trimmed V and J ends, which lost 0 bases and 1 base, there was a span of 7 bases. CDR3 length equals 16 residues. CDR3 sequence: CASSQDYGSYNSPLHF. CDR3 sequence (DNA): TGTGCCAGCAGCCAAGATTACGGATCCTATAATTCACCCCTCCACTTT.

The chain carries TRBV6-5 and TRBJ2-3; 8 bases fit TRBD1. CDR1 MNHEY and CDR2 SVGAGI come from the germline V gene. V shed 5 bases and J 3 bases; nucleotides not matched to a gene: 7. There are 15 residues in the CDR3. The CDR3 is CASSIWTGLTDTQYF. The CDR3 bases are TGTGCCAGCAGTATTTGGACAGGGCTTACAGATACGCAGTATTTT.

A single count supports this clone. This chain uses TRBV7-8 with TRBJ2-7, with D perhaps TRBD1 (5 bases). Trimming pared 5 bases from V and 0 bases from J, leaving 20 bases between. The germline gives CDR1 SGHVS, CDR2 FQNEAQ. This CDR3 region has 17 residues. The DNA for the CDR3 is TGTGCCAGCAGCCCAGATAGGGGCAGAAGGAGCTCCTACGAGCAGTACTTC. It codes for CASSPDRGRRSSYEQYF.

This clone was seen a single time. The chain carries TRBV5-5 and TRBJ2-2; D is possibly TRBD1 or TRBD2 (5 bases each). The CDR3 spans 15 residues. Trimming took off 6 bases at V and 6 bases at J, with 18 bases between the two ends. CDR1 and CDR2 (germline): SGHKS, YYEKEE (reference sequence). This CDR3 is CASKLLPGTPGELFF. The CDR3 DNA sequence: TGTGCCAGCAAACTACTACCGGGGACCCCCGGGGAGCTGTTTTTT. The full variable domain, with the rest looked up from reference TRBV5-5 and TRBJ2-2, is DAGVTQSPTHLIKTRGQQVTLRCSPISGHKSVSWYQQVLGQGPQFIFQYYEKEERGRGNFPDRFSARQFPNYSSELNVNALLLGDSALYLCASKLLPGTPGELFFGEGSRLTVL.

The J gene is TRBJ1-4, the V gene TRBV23-1; maybe TRBD1 (5 bases). TRBV23-1 carries the ORF label, with uncertain function. The CDR3 runs to 15 residues. V was shortened by 4 bases and J by 0 bases, with 9 bases between the two germline ends. CDR3 coding DNA: TGCGCCAGCAGTCGACGGACATCAACTAATGAAAAACTGTTTTTT. Protein product: CASSRRTSTNEKLFF.

The chain couples TRBV7-6 to TRBJ1-4, with 9 bases fitting TRBD1. V was pared by 3 bases and J by 3 bases, with 11 bases of the junction left unmatched. Germline CDR1 reads SGHVS; CDR2 reads FNYEAQ. The CDR3 spans 18 residues. The chain's CDR3 is CASSFGQGRVQANEKLFF. The CDR3 DNA reads TGTGCCAGCAGCTTCGGACAGGGGCGGGTTCAAGCTAATGAAAAACTGTTTTTT.

The rearrangement joins TRBV19 to TRBJ2-4; TRBD1 agrees at 9 bases. This CDR3 region has 16 residues. The V segment lost 5 bases and the J segment 3 bases; nucleotides outside the gene matches: 8. Germline V gene data show CDR1 as LNHDA and CDR2 as SQIVND (reference sequence). Here the CDR3 reads CASSGGTGRGKNIQYF. The CDR3, as DNA: TGTGCCAGTAGTGGCGGGACAGGGAGGGGCAAAAACATTCAGTACTTC.

The gene calls are TRBV7-9 and TRBJ1-1; TRBD1 is a possible D gene (6 bases). Germline CDR1 and CDR2: SEHNR and FQNEAQ (reference sequence). Trimming pared 7 bases from V and 5 bases from J, leaving 17 bases between. The CDR3 consists of 14 residues. The CDR3 loop is CASTKDRSKTEAFF. The CDR3 DNA is TGTGCCAGCACCAAAGACAGGAGCAAAACTGAAGCTTTCTTT.

The rearrangement links TRBV19 to TRBJ2-2; 8 bases are a match to TRBD2. Germline V gives CDR1 LNHDA, CDR2 SQIVND (reference sequence). The V segment lost 1 base and the J segment 2 bases; nucleotides outside the gene matches: 3. The CDR3 sequence is 16 residues long. The CDR3 loop is CASSIGRGANTGELFF. CDR3 DNA sequence: TGTGCCAGTAGTATAGGGCGGGGGGCTAACACCGGGGAGCTGTTTTTT.

The chain employs TRBV20-1 and TRBJ2-7; 8 bases fit TRBD2. Germline trimming cut 3 bases from V and 5 bases from J; bases unmatched to any gene: 15. Germline CDR1 is DFQATT and CDR2 is SNEGSKA (reference sequence). The CDR3 length is 16 residues. CDR3 nucleotide sequence: TGCAGTGCTAGTTACCCTCGGGGGGGGGCGGACCACGAGCAGTACTTC. Translation gives CSASYPRGGADHEQYF.

This clone was observed once. The V call is TRBV4-3, the J call TRBJ2-1, with no clear D. Germline loops: CDR1 LGHNA, CDR2 YSLEER. The CDR3 totals 15 residues. The germline V and J ends were trimmed by 0 bases and 8 bases, with 14 bases remaining between them. The CDR3: CASSQELGSLDEQFF. The CDR3 nucleotides are TGCGCCAGCAGCCAAGAGCTGGGATCACTGGATGAGCAGTTCTTC.

The chain carries TRBV7-5 and TRBJ2-7; the DNA was not compared with TRBD1, the D call given in the table. TRBV7-5 is a pseudogene locus. The CDR3 length is 15 residues. The CDR3 sequence is CARRLHWDSSYEQYF. CDR3 nucleotide sequence: TGTGCCAGAAGACTCCACTGGGACAGCTCCTACGAGCAGTACTTC.

The J gene is TRBJ1-1, the V gene TRBV5-1, with D unresolved. The V end lost 4 bases, the J end lost 1 base, and 11 bases lay between the germline ends. This CDR3 is built from 14 residues. CDR1 and CDR2 (germline): SGHRS, YFSETQ. CDR3 amino acids: CASSPGGENTEAFF. Written as DNA, the CDR3 is TGCGCCAGCAGCCCCGGCGGAGAGAACACTGAAGCTTTCTTT.

The table lists this clone with a few counts. The chain has TRBV15 and TRBJ1-1, with D uncertain. Per the germline V gene, CDR1 is LNHNV and CDR2 is YYDKDF (reference sequence). The CDR3 has 13 amino acids. V was clipped by 0 bases and J by 7 bases, with 9 bases between them. CDR3 sequence (DNA): TGTGCCACCAGCAGAGATGGCTTTGATGAAGCTTTCTTT. This sequence encodes CATSRDGFDEAFF.

This clone was observed a single time. V gene TRBV19 combines with J gene TRBJ1-1, with D tentatively TRBD1 (6 bases). V gave up 7 bases and J gave up 10 bases, with 16 bases separating them. The CDR3 consists of 12 residues. From germline, CDR1 is LNHDA and CDR2 SQIVND (reference sequence). The chain's CDR3 is CASKVSGAGAFF. For the CDR3, the DNA is TGTGCCAGTAAGGTGTCGGGGGCTGGAGCTTTCTTT.

The CDR3 DNA sequence: TGCAGTGCTAGTTGGGGAGAAACAGATACGCAGTATTTT. Residues: CSASWGETDTQYF. This chain links TRBV20-1 with TRBJ2-3, with a tentative D call TRBD2 (5 bases). CDR3 length: 13 residues. The germline gives CDR1 DFQATT, CDR2 SNEGSKA (reference sequence). Deletions cut 3 bases from V and 3 bases from J, with 10 bases between.

The chain employs TRBV4-3 and TRBJ2-7; D gene ambiguous. The V and J ends lost 0 bases and 3 bases respectively, with 12 bases between them. CDR1 and CDR2 (germline): LGHNA, YSLEER. CDR3 size: 15 residues. CDR3 sequence reads: CASSQDRVAFYEQYF. The CDR3 DNA is TGCGCCAGCAGCCAAGATAGGGTAGCTTTCTACGAGCAGTACTTC.

The gene calls are TRBV27 and TRBJ2-1, with 9 bases that match TRBD2. The CDR3 has 13 amino acids. The V and J ends lost 9 bases and 10 bases, in that order; junction bases with no gene match: 10. CDR1 and CDR2 from the germline V gene are MNHEY and SMNVEV (reference sequence). As DNA, the CDR3 is TGTGCCAGTGGTGGAGCGGGGGGTTGGGAGCAGTTCTTC. The encoded protein is CASGGAGGWEQFF.

This clone was counted once. The V call is TRBV6-6, the J call TRBJ2-1; D perhaps matches TRBD1 (5 bases). CDR3 length equals 14 residues. Trimming stripped 7 bases from V and 7 bases from J, with 17 bases between. Germline CDR1 reads MNHNY; CDR2 reads SVGAGI (reference sequence). CDR3 residues: CASTNGRGKNEQFF. As DNA, the CDR3 is TGTGCCAGCACAAACGGAAGGGGTAAGAATGAGCAGTTCTTC.

This clone occurred a few times. CDR3 DNA: TGCGCCAGCAGCTACGCCCGGGACAGGGGGCTTTATGAGCAGTTCTTC. This translates into CASSYARDRGLYEQFF. This chain joins TRBV10-1 and TRBJ2-1; 12 bases line up with TRBD1. Germline CDR1 reads WNHNN; CDR2 reads SYGVQD (reference sequence). CDR3 length: 16 amino acids. V shed 6 bases, J shed 8 bases, and the junction held 11 bases outside the gene matches.

The chain joins TRBV12-2 to TRBJ1-5; the DNA was not compared with TRBD1, the D call given in the table. TRBV12-2 is reported as a pseudogene. This CDR3 is built from 18 residues. CDR3 protein: CASRLSRGHSLLDQPQHF. CDR3 bases: TGTGCAAGTCGCTTAAGCAGGGGCCATTCACTCCTTGATCAGCCCCAGCATTTT.

Regarding this clone: At one boundary the junction diverges from the germline segment, which might be a read error. The chain recombines TRBV7-7 with TRBJ2-5, with 9 bases fitting TRBD2. The CDR3 sequence is 15 residues long. Germline V gene sequence: CDR1 SSHAT, CDR2 FNYEAQ (reference sequence). CDR3 loop: CASSFRGGAEETQYF. CDR3 nucleotides: TGTGCTAGCAGCTTCCGCGGGGGGGCTGAAGAGACCCAGTACTTC.

The J gene is TRBJ2-7, the V gene TRBV6-2 or TRBV6-3; D assignment may be TRBD1 or TRBD2 (5 bases each). V gave up 6 bases and J gave up 3 bases, with 15 bases separating them. This CDR3 is built from 14 residues. Germline V gives CDR1 MNHEY, CDR2 SVGEGT. As DNA, the CDR3 is TGTGCCAGCAGCCACGGGACGACGGTCTACGAGCAGTACTTC. Protein: CASSHGTTVYEQYF.